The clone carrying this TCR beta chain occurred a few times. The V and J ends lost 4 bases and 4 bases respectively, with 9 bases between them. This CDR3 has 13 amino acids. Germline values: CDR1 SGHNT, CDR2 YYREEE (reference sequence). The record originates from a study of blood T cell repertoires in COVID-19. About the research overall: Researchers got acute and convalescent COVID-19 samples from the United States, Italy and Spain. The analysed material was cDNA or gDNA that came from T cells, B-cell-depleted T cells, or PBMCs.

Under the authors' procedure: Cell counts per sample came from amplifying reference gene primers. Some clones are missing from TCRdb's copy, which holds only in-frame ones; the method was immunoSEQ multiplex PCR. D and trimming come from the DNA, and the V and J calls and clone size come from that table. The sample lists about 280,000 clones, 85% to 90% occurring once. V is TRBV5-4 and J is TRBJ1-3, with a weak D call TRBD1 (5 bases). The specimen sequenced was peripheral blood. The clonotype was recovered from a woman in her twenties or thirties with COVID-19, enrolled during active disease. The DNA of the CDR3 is TGTGCCAGCAGCCCGTCAGGGGGAAACACCATATATTTT. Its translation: CASSPSGGNTIYF.